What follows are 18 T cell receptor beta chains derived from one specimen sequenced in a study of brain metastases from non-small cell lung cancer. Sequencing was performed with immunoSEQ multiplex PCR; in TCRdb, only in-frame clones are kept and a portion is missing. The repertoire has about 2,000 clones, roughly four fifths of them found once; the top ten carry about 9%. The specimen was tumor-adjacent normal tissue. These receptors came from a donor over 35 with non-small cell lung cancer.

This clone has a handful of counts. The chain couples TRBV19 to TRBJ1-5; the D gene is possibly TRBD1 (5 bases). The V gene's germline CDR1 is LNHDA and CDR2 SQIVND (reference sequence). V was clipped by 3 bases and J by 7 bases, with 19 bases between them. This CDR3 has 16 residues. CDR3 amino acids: CASSIPLGRGGQPQHF. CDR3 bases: TGTGCCAGTAGTATCCCCTTGGGAAGGGGAGGCCAGCCCCAGCATTTT. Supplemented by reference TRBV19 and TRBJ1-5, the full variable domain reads DGGITQSPKYLFRKEGQNVTLSCEQNLNHDAMYWYRQDPGQGLRLIYYSQIVNDFQKGDIAEGYSVSREKKESFPLTVTSAQKNPTAFYLCASSIPLGRGGQPQHFGDGTRLSIL.

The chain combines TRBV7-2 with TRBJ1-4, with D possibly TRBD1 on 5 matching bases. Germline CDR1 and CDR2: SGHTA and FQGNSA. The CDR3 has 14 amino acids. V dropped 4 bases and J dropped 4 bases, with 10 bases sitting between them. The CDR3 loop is CASSWDGNNEKLFF. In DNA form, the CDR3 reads TGTGCCAGCAGCTGGGACGGAAATAATGAAAAACTGTTTTTT.

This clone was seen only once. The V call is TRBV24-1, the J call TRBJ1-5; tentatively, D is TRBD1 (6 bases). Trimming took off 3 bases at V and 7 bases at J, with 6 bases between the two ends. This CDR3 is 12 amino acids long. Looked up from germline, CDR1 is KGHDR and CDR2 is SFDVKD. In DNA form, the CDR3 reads TGTGCCACCAGTGATGGGGGCCAGCCCCAGCATTTT. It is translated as CATSDGGQPQHF.

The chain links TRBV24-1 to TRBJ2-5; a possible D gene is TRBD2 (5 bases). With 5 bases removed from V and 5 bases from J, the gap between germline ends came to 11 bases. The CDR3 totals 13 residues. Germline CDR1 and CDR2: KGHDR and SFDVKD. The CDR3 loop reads CATSAPGKETQYF. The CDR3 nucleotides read TGTGCCACCAGTGCACCGGGGAAGGAGACCCAGTACTTC.

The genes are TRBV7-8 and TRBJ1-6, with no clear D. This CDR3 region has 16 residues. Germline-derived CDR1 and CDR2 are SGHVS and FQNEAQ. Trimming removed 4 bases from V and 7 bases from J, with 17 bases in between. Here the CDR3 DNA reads TGTGCCAGCAGCTCGGAGGGCCAAATGGGGAATTCACCCCTCCACTTT. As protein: CASSSEGQMGNSPLHF.

The CDR3 sequence is CASSSQLASNTGELFF. CDR3 nucleotides: TGTGCCAGCAGTTCCCAACTAGCGTCGAACACCGGGGAGCTGTTTTTT. The rearrangement links TRBV28 to TRBJ2-2; 7 positions match TRBD2. The CDR3 has 16 residues. The ends lost 4 bases at V and 0 bases at J; junction bases unmatched: 5. Germline loops: CDR1 MDHEN, CDR2 SYDVKM.

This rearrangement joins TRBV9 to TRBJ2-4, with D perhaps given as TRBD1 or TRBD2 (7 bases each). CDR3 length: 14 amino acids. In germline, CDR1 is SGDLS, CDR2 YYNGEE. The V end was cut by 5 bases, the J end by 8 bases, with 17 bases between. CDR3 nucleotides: TGTGCCAGCAGTGAGCGGGGACAGAGGGACATTCAGTACTTC. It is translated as CASSERGQRDIQYF.

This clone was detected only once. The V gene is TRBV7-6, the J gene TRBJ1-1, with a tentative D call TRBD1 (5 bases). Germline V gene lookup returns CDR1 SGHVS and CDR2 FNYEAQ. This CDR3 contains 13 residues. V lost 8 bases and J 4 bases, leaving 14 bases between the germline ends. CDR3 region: CASSGRGLTEAFF. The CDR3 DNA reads TGTGCCAGCTCGGGCCGGGGACTCACTGAAGCTTTCTTT.

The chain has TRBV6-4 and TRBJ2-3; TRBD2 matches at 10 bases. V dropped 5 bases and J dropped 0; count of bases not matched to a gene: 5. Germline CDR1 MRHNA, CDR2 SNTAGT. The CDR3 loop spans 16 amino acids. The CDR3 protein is CASSRSSGSSTDTQYF. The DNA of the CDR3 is TGTGCCAGCAGTCGCTCTAGCGGGAGTAGCACAGATACGCAGTATTTT.

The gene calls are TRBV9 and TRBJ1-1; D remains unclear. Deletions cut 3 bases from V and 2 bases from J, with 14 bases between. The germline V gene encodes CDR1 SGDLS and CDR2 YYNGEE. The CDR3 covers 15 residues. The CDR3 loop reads CASSGFGRDNTEAFF. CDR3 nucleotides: TGTGCCAGCAGCGGGTTCGGACGAGACAACACTGAAGCTTTCTTT.

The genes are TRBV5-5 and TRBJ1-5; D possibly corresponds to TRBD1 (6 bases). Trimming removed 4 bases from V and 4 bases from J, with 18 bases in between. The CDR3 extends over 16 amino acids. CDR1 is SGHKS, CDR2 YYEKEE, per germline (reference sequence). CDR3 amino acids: CASSADRTIGNQPQHF. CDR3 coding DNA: TGTGCCAGCAGCGCCGACAGGACGATCGGGAATCAGCCCCAGCATTTT.

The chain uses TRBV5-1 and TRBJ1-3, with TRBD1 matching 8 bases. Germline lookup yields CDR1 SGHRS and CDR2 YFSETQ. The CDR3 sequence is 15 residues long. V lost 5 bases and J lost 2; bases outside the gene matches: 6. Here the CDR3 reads CASSLQGDTGNTIYF. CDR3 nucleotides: TGCGCCAGCAGTTTACAGGGGGATACTGGAAACACCATATATTTT.

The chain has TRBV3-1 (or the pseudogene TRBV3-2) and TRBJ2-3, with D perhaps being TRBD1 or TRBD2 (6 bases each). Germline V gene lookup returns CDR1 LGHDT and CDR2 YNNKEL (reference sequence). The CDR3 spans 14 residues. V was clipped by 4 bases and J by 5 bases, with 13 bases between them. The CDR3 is CASSPRGAIDTQYF. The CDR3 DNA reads TGTGCCAGCAGCCCGAGGGGGGCAATAGATACGCAGTATTTT.

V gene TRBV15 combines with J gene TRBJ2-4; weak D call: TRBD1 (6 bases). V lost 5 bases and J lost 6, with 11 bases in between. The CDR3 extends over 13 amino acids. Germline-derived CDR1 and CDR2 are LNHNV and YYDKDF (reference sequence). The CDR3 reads CATSRGGVNIQYF. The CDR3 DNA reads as TGTGCCACCAGCCGAGGGGGTGTAAACATTCAGTACTTC. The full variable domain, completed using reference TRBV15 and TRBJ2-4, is DAMVIQNPRYQVTQFGKPVTLSCSQTLNHNVMYWYQQKSSQAPKLLFHYYDKDFNNEADTPDNFQSRRPNTSFCFLDIRSPGLGDTAMYLCATSRGGVNIQYFGAGTRLSVL.

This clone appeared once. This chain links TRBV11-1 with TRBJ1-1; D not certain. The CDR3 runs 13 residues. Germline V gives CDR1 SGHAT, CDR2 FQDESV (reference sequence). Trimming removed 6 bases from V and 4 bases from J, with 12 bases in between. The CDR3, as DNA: TGTGCCAGCAGGGTGAGCGGCGGCACTGAAGCTTTCTTT. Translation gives CASRVSGGTEAFF.

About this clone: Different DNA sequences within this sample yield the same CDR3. In nucleotides, the CDR3 is TGTGCCAGCAGCTTAACCACACAGGGAATTACTTATGGCTACACCTTC. This translates into CASSLTTQGITYGYTF. V is TRBV7-8 and J is TRBJ1-2; D might be TRBD1 (6 bases). The V gene's germline CDR1 is SGHVS and CDR2 FQNEAQ. Between the trimmed V and J ends, which lost 2 bases and 5 bases, there was a span of 18 bases. The CDR3 extends over 16 amino acids.

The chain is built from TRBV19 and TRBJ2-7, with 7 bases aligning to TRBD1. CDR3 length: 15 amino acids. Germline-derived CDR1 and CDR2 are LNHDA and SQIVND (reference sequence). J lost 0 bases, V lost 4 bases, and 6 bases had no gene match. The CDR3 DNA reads TGTGCCAGTAGTAGCCGCGGACAGGTCTCCTACGAGCAGTACTTC. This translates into CASSSRGQVSYEQYF.

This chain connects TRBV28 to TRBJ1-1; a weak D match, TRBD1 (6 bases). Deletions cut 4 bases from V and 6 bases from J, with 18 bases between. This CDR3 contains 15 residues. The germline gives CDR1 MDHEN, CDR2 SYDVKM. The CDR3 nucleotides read TGTGCCAGCAGTTCAATGGAGGGGGGGCAGGCTGAAGCTTTCTTT. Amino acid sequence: CASSSMEGGQAEAFF.